This T cell receptor (beta chain) stems from a study of T cells in Graves' hyperthyroidism and ophthalmopathy. Findings and limits, study-wide: Most thyroid-expanded clonotypes above 0.001 were also found in blood. Patients with ophthalmopathy were separated from those with stable hyperthyroidism by a 13 V-J model.

The source material, RNA transcripts, was used to amplify TCR beta CDR3 regions. An initial round of RT-PCR targeting the TCR CDR3 relied on the HTBI primer set. Each CDR3 protein is one row after TCRdb ran MiXCR on the multiplex PCR reads. The sample lists about 680,000 distinct CDR3 sequences, roughly a third occurring once. Concerning this clonotype: Its antigen is still unknown.

Used for diagnoses were clinical symptoms, serum thyroxine and TRAb, thyroid ultrasound and orbital computed tomography. It was over 9.5 ml of fresh peripheral blood that supplied the PBMCs. This sequence originates from a woman aged 40 to 49 with Graves' hyperthyroidism. The material sequenced was blood.

The CDR3 region is CARAGGDNSPLHF. CDR3 in DNA: TGTGCTAGAGCTGGGGGTGATAATTCACCCCTCCACTTT. The chain is built from TRBV7-2 and TRBJ1-6; D might be TRBD1 (5 bases). Germline values: CDR1 SGHTA, CDR2 FQGNSA. The CDR3 covers 13 residues.